Below are 30 T cell receptor beta chains sequenced from a single sample in a study of blood T cell repertoires in COVID-19. The table came from immunoSEQ multiplex PCR; TCRdb's copy has only in-frame clones and leaves some out. The sample includes around 250,000 clones, 86% of them seen just once. The sample comprised peripheral blood. These receptors all come from an elderly woman with COVID-19, enrolled during active disease.

The chain couples TRBV19 to TRBJ2-5; TRBD2 is a possible D gene (5 bases). The CDR3 runs 13 residues. The V end was cut by 9 bases, the J end by 4 bases, with 15 bases between. Germline-derived CDR1 and CDR2 are LNHDA and SQIVND (reference sequence). The CDR3 DNA reads TGTGCCAGCGGAGGCCTCCTAGGAGAGACCCAGTACTTC. Protein: CASGGLLGETQYF.

CDR3 protein: CAIRGAAAQETQYF. DNA for the CDR3: TGTGCCATCAGGGGGGCGGCCGCACAAGAGACCCAGTACTTC. The rearrangement joins TRBV10-3 to TRBJ2-5; a weak D match, TRBD1 (6 bases). Trimming pared 6 bases from V and 2 bases from J, leaving 13 bases between. The CDR3 sequence is 14 residues long. Germline V gives CDR1 ENHRY, CDR2 SYGVKD.

This chain uses TRBV3-1 (or the pseudogene TRBV3-2) with TRBJ2-1, with 7 bases lining up with TRBD1. V lost 0 bases to trimming and J lost 5 bases; unmatched junction nucleotides: 13. The germline gives CDR1 LGHDT, CDR2 YNNKEL (reference sequence). This CDR3 has 18 amino acids. In DNA form, the CDR3 reads TGTGCCAGCAGCCAAGATAAGGCAGGGGGTTCGAAGGACAATGAGCAGTTCTTC. It yields the protein CASSQDKAGGSKDNEQFF.

The V gene is TRBV28, the J gene TRBJ1-5, with D maybe TRBD1 (6 bases). Trimming shortened V by 5 bases and J by 6 bases, and 14 bases separated the two germline ends. CDR1 and CDR2 (germline): MDHEN, SYDVKM. This CDR3 is 14 amino acids long. DNA of the CDR3: TGTGCCAGCAGTCCCGCGGGGGCGAGTCAGCCCCAGCATTTT. Protein: CASSPAGASQPQHF.

The rearrangement links TRBV10-3 to TRBJ2-2, with 8 bases lining up with TRBD2. The CDR3 totals 14 residues. V shed 10 bases, J shed 5 bases, and the junction held 9 bases outside the gene matches. Germline V gene lookup returns CDR1 ENHRY and CDR2 SYGVKD. CDR3 protein: CATQAGGGTGELFF. CDR3 sequence (DNA): TGTGCCACCCAGGCCGGCGGGGGGACCGGGGAGCTGTTTTTT.

The chain carries TRBV19 and TRBJ2-7, with D maybe TRBD1 (5 bases). V gave up 3 bases and J gave up 2 bases, with 14 bases separating them. CDR1 and CDR2 (germline): LNHDA, SQIVND (reference sequence). The CDR3 contains 15 residues. The DNA of the CDR3 is TGTGCCAGTAGTATTACGGGCAGGGATCCCTACGAGCAGTACTTC. It is translated as CASSITGRDPYEQYF.

The DNA for the CDR3 is TGCGCCAGCAGCCCCAGGGGGGATTCCTACGAGCAGTACTTC. It encodes CASSPRGDSYEQYF. This chain links TRBV5-1 with TRBJ2-7; tentative D call: TRBD1 (7 bases). In germline, CDR1 is SGHRS, CDR2 YFSETQ. V lost 4 bases to trimming and J lost 1 base, with 12 bases between them. The CDR3 length is 14 residues.

The chain employs TRBV5-1 and TRBJ2-3, with D possibly being TRBD1 (5 bases). Germline V CDR1 and CDR2: SGHRS, YFSETQ. V was cut by 4 bases and J by 0 bases, with 9 bases left in between. The CDR3 has 14 amino acids. The CDR3 sequence: CASSPDTSTDTQYF. The CDR3 DNA sequence: TGCGCCAGCAGCCCGGACACTAGCACAGATACGCAGTATTTT.

This chain connects TRBV30 to TRBJ1-2; 8 bases align to TRBD1. The CDR3 runs 13 residues. V shed 6 bases and J 2 bases; nucleotides not matched to a gene: 5. Looked up from germline, CDR1 is GTSNPN and CDR2 is SVGIG (reference sequence). The CDR3 protein is CACSGGRNYGYTF. The CDR3 DNA follows: TGTGCCTGCTCAGGGGGCCGGAACTATGGCTACACCTTC.

The V gene is TRBV28, the J gene TRBJ1-5; the D gene is possibly TRBD1 (6 bases). CDR3 size: 14 residues. Germline V gene sequence: CDR1 MDHEN, CDR2 SYDVKM. Trimming took off 5 bases at V and 5 bases at J, with 13 bases between the two ends. The CDR3 reads CASSNYRDDQPQHF. Written as DNA, the CDR3 is TGTGCCAGCAGTAACTACAGGGACGATCAGCCCCAGCATTTT.

The chain couples TRBV19 to TRBJ2-3; maybe TRBD1 (5 bases). The germline V gene has CDR1 LNHDA and CDR2 SQIVND (reference sequence). The germline V and J ends were trimmed by 9 bases and 2 bases, with 12 bases remaining between them. The CDR3 spans 13 residues. The CDR3 DNA reads TGTGCCAGCGCGGACACCTACACAGATACGCAGTATTTT. Protein product: CASADTYTDTQYF.

The chain couples TRBV10-3 to TRBJ2-1; 9 bases map to TRBD2. The trim removed 6 bases at V and 6 bases at J, leaving 9 bases unmatched. The germline V gene encodes CDR1 ENHRY and CDR2 SYGVKD. The CDR3 totals 15 residues. CDR3 sequence (DNA): TGTGCCATCAGCTCCGCGGGGGGGCCCAGCAATGAGCAGTTCTTC. Translation: CAISSAGGPSNEQFF.

V gene TRBV29-1 combines with J gene TRBJ2-5, with TRBD2 as a possible D gene (7 bases). V lost 1 base to trimming and J lost 6 bases, with 12 bases between them. The CDR3 runs 13 residues. The germline CDR1 and CDR2 sequences are SQVTM and ANQGSEA. The CDR3 DNA sequence: TGCAGCGTTGAAGGGCGGGGGCACAAGACCCAGTACTTC. It specifies CSVEGRGHKTQYF.

The chain joins TRBV6-1 to TRBJ1-2; D uncertain. The CDR3 contains 14 residues. The germline V and J ends were trimmed by 0 bases and 6 bases, with 11 bases remaining between them. The germline CDR1 and CDR2 sequences are MNHNS and SASEGT. The CDR3 DNA follows: TGTGCCAGCAGTGAAGCGGGGAGGGTGAATGGCTACACCTTC. It codes for CASSEAGRVNGYTF.

This chain links TRBV9 with TRBJ1-3; 10 nucleotides line up with TRBD1. This CDR3 comprises 16 residues. V dropped 3 bases and J dropped 0; count of bases not matched to a gene: 3. Germline assignment: CDR1 SGDLS and CDR2 YYNGEE. The CDR3 spells CASSAGQGVSGNTIYF. The DNA for the CDR3 is TGTGCCAGCAGCGCAGGACAGGGGGTCTCTGGAAACACCATATATTTT.

This clone appeared a few times. The CDR3 sequence: CASSLRSNEKLFF. The CDR3, as DNA: TGTGCCAGTAGCTTGAGGTCTAATGAAAAACTGTTTTTT. The chain employs TRBV19 and TRBJ1-4; D not certain. Per germline, CDR1 LNHDA and CDR2 SQIVND (reference sequence). V was trimmed by 6 bases and J by 3 bases, leaving 8 bases between them. The CDR3 length is 13 residues.

The rearrangement uses TRBV21-1 and TRBJ1-5. TRBV21-1 is deemed a pseudogene. The CDR3 is 16 amino acids. CDR3 sequence (DNA): TGTGCCAGCAGCAAAGGGCGGGTTTTTCGGAGTCAGCCCCAGCATTTT. Translation gives CASSKGRVFRSQPQHF.

This clone was detected only once. V usage is TRBV5-4 and J usage is TRBJ2-6; 8 bases agree with TRBD2. Germline CDR1 is SGHNT and CDR2 is YYREEE (reference sequence). V lost 5 bases, J lost 0 bases, and 10 bases stayed unmatched. CDR3 length equals 18 residues. CDR3 residues: CASSFGLAITSGANVLTF. DNA of the CDR3: TGTGCCAGCAGTTTTGGACTAGCAATAACCTCTGGGGCCAACGTCCTGACTTTC.

The CDR3 DNA follows: TGCGCCAGCAGCTTTTTAGGGGGCGACGGCTACACCTTC. It encodes CASSFLGGDGYTF. J is TRBJ1-2 and V is TRBV5-1, with 7 bases lining up with TRBD1. V lost 2 bases, J lost 8 bases, and 6 bases stayed unmatched. Per the germline V gene, CDR1 is SGHRS and CDR2 is YFSETQ. This CDR3 spans 13 amino acids.

CDR3 loop: CASSDNGGNRRTQYF. The CDR3, as DNA: TGTGCCAGCAGTGATAATGGCGGGAATCGAAGGACCCAGTACTTC. J is TRBJ2-5 and V is TRBV6-1, with D possibly being TRBD2 (6 bases). The length of the CDR3 is 15 residues. The germline V gene has CDR1 MNHNS and CDR2 SASEGT. Trimming took off 3 bases at V and 7 bases at J, with 18 bases between the two ends.

The J gene is TRBJ2-2, the V gene TRBV18; 7 nucleotides line up with TRBD1. The CDR3 runs to 16 residues. J lost 6 bases, V lost 3 bases, and 10 bases had no gene match. Germline-derived CDR1 and CDR2 are KGHSH and LQKENI. CDR3 DNA: TGTGCCAGCTCACCCTCGGGACAGCGGTTAGCCGGGGAGCTGTTTTTT. This gives the protein CASSPSGQRLAGELFF.

This clone has a single count. The V call is TRBV14, the J call TRBJ2-2; 7 bases match TRBD2. Germline V gives CDR1 SGHDN, CDR2 FVKESK. V lost 4 bases to trimming and J lost 6 bases; unmatched junction nucleotides: 20. CDR3 size: 19 residues. CDR3 region: CASSRFRASGALGAGELFF. CDR3 DNA sequence: TGTGCCAGCAGCCGTTTTCGGGCCAGCGGGGCCTTGGGGGCCGGGGAGCTGTTTTTT. The full variable domain, its missing parts supplied by reference TRBV14 and TRBJ2-2, is EAGVTQFPSHSVIEKGQTVTLRCDPISGHDNLYWYRRVMGKEIKFLLHFVKESKQDESGMPNNRFLAERTGGTYSTLKVQPAELEDSGVYFCASSRFRASGALGAGELFFGEGSRLTVL.

V is TRBV10-2 and J is TRBJ2-3; 10 bases agree with TRBD2. This CDR3 is built from 16 residues. Germline trimming cut 3 bases from V and 7 bases from J; bases unmatched to any gene: 10. Germline CDR1 is WSHSY and CDR2 is SAAADI. The DNA for the CDR3 is TGCGCCAGCAGTGATTCCCCTAGCGGGGGACGAAATACGCAGTATTTT. This sequence encodes CASSDSPSGGRNTQYF.

The chain recombines TRBV28 with TRBJ1-1, with no clear D. CDR3 length: 13 amino acids. Trimming shortened V by 7 bases and J by 1 base, and 10 bases separated the two germline ends. Germline V gene data show CDR1 as MDHEN and CDR2 as SYDVKM. CDR3 sequence reads: CASTLTQNTEAFF. The CDR3 nucleotides are TGTGCCAGCACCCTGACACAGAACACTGAAGCTTTCTTT.

The chain uses TRBV7-9 and TRBJ2-1; TRBD2 agrees at 9 bases. CDR1 and CDR2 (germline): SEHNR, FQNEAQ (reference sequence). This CDR3 comprises 16 residues. Trimming at V came to 0 bases and at J to 4 bases, leaving 4 bases not matched to a gene. CDR3 protein: CASSLASGGGYNEQFF. Written as DNA, the CDR3 is TGTGCCAGCAGCTTAGCTAGCGGGGGTGGGTACAATGAGCAGTTCTTC.

This chain connects TRBV5-5 to TRBJ1-1; D is uncertain. The CDR3 loop spans 15 amino acids. The V end lost 0 bases, the J end lost 3 bases, and 12 bases lay between the germline ends. Germline lookup yields CDR1 SGHKS and CDR2 YYEKEE (reference sequence). CDR3 nucleotide sequence: TGTGCCAGCAGCTTGGGGGGTGGAGGTTACACTGAAGCTTTCTTT. Translated: CASSLGGGGYTEAFF.

The J gene is TRBJ2-3, the V gene TRBV10-3; 16 bases are shared with TRBD2. Germline V gives CDR1 ENHRY, CDR2 SYGVKD. Germline trimming cut 6 bases from V and 6 bases from J; bases unmatched to any gene: 6. CDR3 length equals 16 residues. The CDR3 sequence: CAISGTSGGAPDTQYF. The CDR3 DNA reads as TGTGCCATCAGCGGGACTAGCGGGGGGGCTCCGGATACGCAGTATTTT.

Details on this clone: One end of the junction is discordant with germline, which a read error may explain. This chain links TRBV28 with TRBJ2-1, with 12 bases lining up with TRBD1. Germline CDR1 and CDR2: MDHEN and SYDVKM. There are 12 residues in the CDR3. CDR3 sequence reads: CATQFMWDRGLF. The DNA for the CDR3 is TGTGCCACCCAGTTTATGTGGGACAGGGGGCTCTTC.

The V and J genes are TRBV4-2 and TRBJ2-3; 7 positions match TRBD2. This CDR3 contains 15 residues. Per germline, CDR1 LGHNA and CDR2 YNFKEQ. The V segment lost 0 bases and the J segment 4 bases; nucleotides outside the gene matches: 4. CDR3 protein: CASSQDRLAADTQYF. The CDR3 DNA reads as TGTGCCAGCAGCCAAGATCGGCTAGCGGCAGATACGCAGTATTTT.

CDR3 loop: CASSLELAGGTDTQYF. In DNA, the CDR3 is TGCGCCAGCAGCTTGGAGCTAGCGGGGGGCACAGATACGCAGTATTTT. The rearrangement uses TRBV5-1 and TRBJ2-3, with 10 positions matching TRBD2. Unmatched junction bases numbered 2, after V lost 0 bases and J lost 1 base. This CDR3 comprises 16 residues. From germline, CDR1 is SGHRS and CDR2 YFSETQ.